This T cell receptor (beta chain) is from a study of T cell clones after liver transplantation. The CDR3 length is 17 residues. The germline V and J ends were trimmed by 5 bases and 6 bases, with 22 bases remaining between them. Profiling relied on immunoSEQ multiplex PCR, and the TCRdb table lists in-frame clones only, not all of them. The data show 24,000 or so clones, more than 65% seen once. Source: CD4+ T cells from blood, taken before liver transplant. The chain recombines TRBV23-1 with TRBJ2-2; D gene unclear. TRBV23-1 is an ORF for which the function is uncertain. This receptor was obtained from a human donor who received a liver transplant. CDR3 amino acids: CASSYSPLGQPAGELFF. CDR3 sequence (DNA): TGCGCCAGCAGTTACAGCCCCCTCGGCCAGCCCGCCGGGGAGCTGTTTTTT.